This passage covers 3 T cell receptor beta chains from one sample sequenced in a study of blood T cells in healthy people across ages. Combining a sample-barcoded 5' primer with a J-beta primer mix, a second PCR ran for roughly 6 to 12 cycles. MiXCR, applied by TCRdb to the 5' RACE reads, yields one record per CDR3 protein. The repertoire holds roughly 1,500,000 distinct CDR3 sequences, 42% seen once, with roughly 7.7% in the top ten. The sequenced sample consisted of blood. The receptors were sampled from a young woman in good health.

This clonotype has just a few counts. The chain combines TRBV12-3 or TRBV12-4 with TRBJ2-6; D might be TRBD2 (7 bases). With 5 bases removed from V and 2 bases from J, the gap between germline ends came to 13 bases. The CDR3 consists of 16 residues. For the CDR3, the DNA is TGTGCCAGCAGTCCGGGGGGACATGCTGGGGCCAACGTCCTGACTTTC. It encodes CASSPGGHAGANVLTF.

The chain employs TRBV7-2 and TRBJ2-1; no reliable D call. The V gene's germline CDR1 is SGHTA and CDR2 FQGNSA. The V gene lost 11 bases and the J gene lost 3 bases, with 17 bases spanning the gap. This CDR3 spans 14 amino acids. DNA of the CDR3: TGTGCCTCCGGGCTAGTTTCAATCTACAATGAGCAGTTCTTC. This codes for CASGLVSIYNEQFF.

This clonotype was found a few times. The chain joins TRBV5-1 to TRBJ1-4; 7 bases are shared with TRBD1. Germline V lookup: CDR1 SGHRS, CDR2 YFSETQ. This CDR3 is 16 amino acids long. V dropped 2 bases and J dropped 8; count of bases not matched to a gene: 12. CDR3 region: CASSFKQGNTPEKLFF. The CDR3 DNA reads TGCGCCAGCAGCTTTAAACAGGGGAACACCCCCGAAAAACTGTTTTTT. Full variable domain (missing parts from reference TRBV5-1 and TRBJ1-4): KAGVTQTPRYLIKTRGQQVTLSCSPISGHRSVSWYQQTPGQGLQFLFEYFSETQRNKGNFPGRFSGRQFSNSRSEMNVSTLELGDSALYLCASSFKQGNTPEKLFFGSGTQLSVL.